The sequence of this T cell receptor (beta chain) was determined in a study of T cell repertoires in cytomegalovirus infection. With regard to this clonotype: The target antigen is unknown.

The CDR3 contains 14 residues. With V trimmed by 5 bases and J by 9 bases, 7 bases remained unmatched. CDR1 MNHEY and CDR2 SMNVEV come from the germline V gene (reference sequence). TCRdb reanalysed the reads using MiXCR and keeps one entry per CDR3 protein. This sample has hundreds of thousands of distinct CDR3 sequences, with about 33% found just once. The chain recombines TRBV27 with TRBJ1-6; 7 nucleotides line up with TRBD1. This TCR was recovered from a human donor in good health (CMV status not recorded). Some clones in this sample may be carry-over from other donors' samples. Material: cultured PBMCs, obtained from culture after CMV antigen stimulation. CDR3: CASSPYRGTSPLHF. CDR3 DNA: TGTGCCAGCAGTCCTTACAGGGGTACTTCACCCCTCCACTTT.